This TCR beta chain was sequenced for a study of T cell clusters in autoimmune cytopenias (dated by TCRdb to the late 2010s). General notes on the study: Per sample, TRB sequencing gave a median depth of about 53,000 reads and a median of around 2,400 distinct TRB clonotypes. The goal of the study was to find out whether patients with autoimmune cytopenia have a disease-specific immune repertoire signature that could be used as a blood-based biomarker. TRB and IGH repertoires from peripheral blood were sequenced in autoimmune cytopenia patients at active disease and during treatment follow-up, with healthy, CLL and autoimmune hepatitis controls included alongside. Study-level results and caveats: The GLIPH analysis suggested a lack of physiological T cell clusters in primary autoimmune cytopenia patients, since some 46 clusters were exclusive to healthy donors whereas more than 15 were exclusive to patients. TRB repertoire shifts, with less even repertoires in secondary cytopenia and CLL, mostly reflected lymphoma bias rather than autoimmunity. Healthy donors showed about 3-fold more exclusive TRB clusters than active autoimmune hepatitis patients, consistent with an autoimmunity-wide signature. In the comparison of secondary cytopenia with CLL, the cluster-lack signature was not observed, apparently because the dominant lymphoma-associated repertoire masked the signature. The T cell clusters were defined only in silico, and the functional role of the clusters was left to be validated experimentally.

From the germline V gene, CDR1 is MNHNS and CDR2 is SASEGT. The CDR3 measures 15 amino acids from cysteine to phenylalanine. A DNA sequence was not provided. Remarks on this clonotype: This clone's antigen is unknown.

TRB amplification used around 250 ng of peripheral blood genomic DNA, 41,000 or so genome equivalents, per sample. TRB rearrangements were amplified by multiplex PCR using a touch-down protocol with TRB-A and TRB-B primer pools mixed in one tube. Illumina adapters and sample indices were added to the amplicons through two consecutive PCR reactions performed with Phusion HS II polymerase. After gel purification with the NucleoSpin Gel and PCR Clean-up kit, the amplicons were quantified by Qubit and checked for quality on an Agilent 2100 Bioanalyzer. Sequencing of the libraries was performed on an Illumina MiSeq with 600-cycle, single-indexed, paired-end runs. In the source study's methods: MiXCR version 2.1.12, together with the default MiXCR reference library, was used to align and assemble the TRB reads. A clone was defined by each unique CDR3 nucleotide sequence, and the analysis included only productive sequences supported by at least two reads. Repertoire diversity was assessed by alpha-parameterized diversity profiles (alpha 0 to 5), including Shannon (alpha 1) and Simpson (alpha 2) indices, computed with an R script. The tcR package was used to compute combinatorial TRB VJ usage, and cohorts were compared on this usage by principal component analysis with ade4. TCRbeta CDR3s were clustered with GLIPH on cohort pairs matched by age and read depth, and cluster frequencies were compared by Wilcoxon test. The reads underwent TCRdb reprocessing, giving one record for each CDR3 protein sequence and no DNA. V and J calls and clone size were set by TCRdb, not the authors. The sample's table covers about 6,800 distinct CDR3 sequences. In total, the top ten clones hold about 25% of the sample.

The specimen sequenced was peripheral blood. This clonotype was obtained from a human donor with an autoimmune cytopenia or autoimmune hepatitis (not recorded which). This receptor chain uses TRBV6-1 and TRBJ1-2; TCRdb's assignment of TRBD1 cannot be checked, as there is no DNA. The CDR3: CASSLPGQGDYGYTF.